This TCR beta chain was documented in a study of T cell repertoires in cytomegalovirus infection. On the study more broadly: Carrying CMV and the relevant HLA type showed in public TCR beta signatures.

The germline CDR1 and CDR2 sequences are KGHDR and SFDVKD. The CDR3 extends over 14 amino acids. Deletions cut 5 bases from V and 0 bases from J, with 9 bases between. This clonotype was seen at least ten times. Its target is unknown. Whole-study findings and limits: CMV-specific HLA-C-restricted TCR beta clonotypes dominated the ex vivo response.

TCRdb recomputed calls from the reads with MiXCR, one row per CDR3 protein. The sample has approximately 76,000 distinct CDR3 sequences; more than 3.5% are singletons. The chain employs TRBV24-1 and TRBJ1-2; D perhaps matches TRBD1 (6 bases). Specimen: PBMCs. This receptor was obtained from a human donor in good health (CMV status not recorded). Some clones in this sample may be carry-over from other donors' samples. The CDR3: CATSADRTNYGYTF. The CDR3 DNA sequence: TGTGCCACCAGTGCGGACAGAACTAACTATGGCTACACCTTC.